The TCR beta chain under discussion was sequenced for a study of cytomegalovirus exposure and HLA in healthy donors (dated 2017 in TCRdb). As for the study more broadly: An earlier analysis of some 600 of the donors reported about 300 Gb of sequence data and 100 million to 120 million unique TCR beta sequences obtained from approximately 180 million T cells. A later genetic analysis took genome-wide SNP genotypes for about three fifths of the 666 donors and used that subset as a discovery cohort. Of the roughly 390 genotyped donors, 65% to 90% fell in the genetic ancestry cluster associated with self-reported Caucasian donors. Donor age, sex, ethnicity and CMV serostatus were compiled alongside the repertoire data. An earlier analysis of 587 of the donors used high-throughput TCR beta sequencing to judge whether each TCR beta V gene segment behaved as functional or pseudogenic. Using immunosequencing, the study profiled T cell repertoires from 640 or so subjects and related those repertoires to cytomegalovirus serostatus. To predict cytomegalovirus infection status, the study brought together high-throughput TCR immunosequencing, statistical association of individual TCRs with disease status, and machine learning. The aim of the study was to test whether cataloging public T cell receptors could identify signatures of past pathogen exposure. Four to six DR-DQ haplotypes were handled as single units for association and clustering because linkage in the cohort was strong. Class I and class II HLA loci were covered by the typing at four-digit resolution. Roughly 300 gigabases of sequencing data and roughly 80 million unique TCR sequences made up an early release that covered 500 to 650 HLA-typed donors. In the later analysis, no new phenotypic data were used to find candidate immune exposures; instead, reliance was placed on TCR beta sequences and their occurrence across donors. Every repertoire in the discovery cohort had been generated on one and the same sequencing platform. A later analysis re-examined previously published TCR beta repertoires from just over 650 donors and added high-resolution HLA genotyping to investigate patterns of TCR occurrence. The number of typed donors differed by locus: about 629-630 for A, B, C, DRB1 and DQB1; 500 to 550 for DQA1; 606 for DPA1; and around 490 for DPB1. A separate validation cohort of 100 to 150 different subjects was used in addition to the 666-subject first cohort. On average, 235,054 unique TCR beta nucleotide sequences were sequenced per donor among more than 350 genotyped donors of the cohort, with roughly 18% of those sequences being non-productive.

Points the paper makes about the study in general: When HLA alleles, especially DR and DQ, strongly co-occurred, TCR associations were difficult to assign to individual alleles. The study listed 170 or so TCR beta chains as associated with cytomegalovirus. The presence/absence analyses assumed that sequencing depth was roughly uniform across donors, and that assumption may not be true. According to the authors, the approach could potentially be generalized to other disease states and immunological phenotypes. A further reported finding was that TCR beta sequences accurately predicted the HLA-A and HLA-B alleles for most subjects in the first cohort. Most CMV-associated TCR beta chains appeared to be HLA-restricted in a later analysis, and the HLA associations seemed to be driven largely by CMV exposure. Only TCR beta chains were sequenced in this cohort, and the absence of alpha or paired-chain data limited detectable features. In a later genetic analysis, fewer N-insertions in productive TCRs were reported among donors in an Asian-associated ancestry cluster than the roughly 700-donor mean. Correlated functional status among segregating V segments might be attributable to linkage disequilibrium, but an unknown experimental factor could not be ruled out. In a later genetic analysis, a missense DCLRE1C variant was associated with V-gene and J-gene trimming of TCR beta chains, and the association was replicated in an independent cohort. In an earlier analysis of fewer than 750 of the donors, most TCR beta V segments were observed in productive rearrangements about 87% or about 30% of the time, broadly matching IMGT annotations. Immune exposure information for the cohort was limited to CMV serostatus. In a later analysis, TCR association rates were found to vary across HLA loci, with the most associated TCRs seen for DRB1 alleles and the fewest for HLA-C alleles. Because some donors lacked HLA typing at each locus, the association tests relied only on the typed subset. In vitro tests confirmed that a few of the cytomegalovirus-associated TCR beta chains recognize cytomegalovirus antigens. A cluster of highly shared sequence variants was judged likely to be a technical artifact of the sequencing pipeline. The classifier was reported to diagnose cytomegalovirus status with high specificity and sensitivity in both the original cohort and the validation cohort. Because counts were too low, fewer than 20 rarely observed V segments, including chromosome 9 orphons, were excluded from the earlier analysis of around 640 of the donors. In a later analysis, about 16,000 TCR beta sequences were associated with specific HLA alleles at a false discovery rate of 0.05. Most TCR sequences were observed very rarely across donors, whereas some public TCRs were present in many individuals. Compared with equally common non-associated chains, HLA-associated TCR beta chains in a later analysis were more clonally expanded and had lower generation probabilities. According to a later analysis, parvovirus B19, influenza, CMV and Epstein-Barr virus appeared linked to several top co-occurrence clusters. Some IMGT-functional V segments, including TRBV6-2 and TRBV6-3, could not be told apart with the 87-base-pair reads, so those segments were excluded.

Library construction relied on the immunoSEQ multiplex PCR assay. A mixture of 60 forward primers for TCR Vbeta segments and 13 reverse primers for TCR Jbeta segments was used in the multiplex PCR. Amplification of the CDR3 region of rearranged TCR beta genes was performed with a multiplex PCR assay on genomic DNA. Amplified TCR beta libraries were sequenced as 87-base-pair reads on the Illumina HiSeq System. The original pipeline was this. A later analysis tallied 80 million to 95 million unique TCR beta chains across the 666 repertoires, and approximately 12 million of those chains were shared by two or more donors. Raw reads were error-corrected and collapsed into unique sequences with a nearest-neighbor algorithm that merged closely related sequences to remove PCR and sequencing errors. CDR3 sequences were aligned to IMGT reference sequences to assign V, D and J gene segments. Each retained sequence needed at least a six-nucleotide match to both a V gene segment and a J gene segment. Rearrangements were called productive when the CDR3 lacked stop codons and stayed in frame with V and J; all others were non-productive. CDR3 was defined according to IMGT convention as the region running from the second conserved V-encoded cysteine to the conserved J-encoded phenylalanine. Sequences without an unambiguous match to a single V gene segment were excluded from the earlier analysis of several hundred of the donors. An earlier analysis of roughly 590 of the donors called V segments functional above 56.7% productive rearrangements and segregating when the between-donor standard deviation exceeded 5%. A statistical classification framework was built for diagnosing cytomegalovirus status from the catalog of TCR beta chain sequences. A later analysis assigned V and J genes by comparing TCR nucleotide sequences with IMGT/GENE-DB human TR gene sequences. The TCRdist pipeline was used in a later analysis to assign CDR3 sequences and most-parsimonious VDJ recombination scenarios. In a later analysis, each TCR beta chain was defined by its CDR3 amino acid sequence together with its V-gene family, and reads without a unique V-gene family were excluded. To address suspected cross-contamination and a sequencing artifact, a later analysis removed several hundred highly shared, low-generation-probability nucleotide sequences. In a later analysis, a clonal expansion index was calculated for each public chain from normalized within-repertoire ranks of inferred template counts. A later analysis computed generation probabilities with a VDJ recombination model fitted to out-of-frame rearrangements, and checked the results against IGoR. In a later analysis, hypergeometric tests were used to score TCR-TCR, TCR-HLA and TCR-CMV co-occurrence, with a repertoire-size bias correction applied to TCR pairs. In a later analysis, false discovery rates were estimated by permuting HLA or CMV assignments 20 times. In a later analysis, co-occurring TCRs were grouped using DBSCAN, with TCRdist sequence similarity added in when clustering inside HLA-allele-positive subsets. Repertoires with fewer than 30,000 or more than 120,000 public chains, plus five repertoires with anomalous nucleotide sharing, were excluded from co-occurrence clustering. Entries here come from immuneACCESS through TCRdb and include only in-frame sequences with V and J called. Some clones fail to appear in such tables; in the studies checked, an unresolved V gene covers under half of the shortfall, and the cause of the remainder is unknown. V and J calls and clone size are given by that table; D and trimming were obtained from the DNA. This sample is represented by over 150,000 clones; about 90% of them were singletons. The biggest ten clones account for roughly 0.2% of the sample.

Including cysteine and phenylalanine, the CDR3 has 15 amino acids. The DNA shown is the 45-base CDR3, in frame from base 1. Taken from the germline V gene, the CDR1 and CDR2 loops are SGDLS and YYNGEE. V and J are trimmed by 2 bases and 2 bases, and the gene matches miss 7 bases of the junction. The cohort comprised approximately 700 healthy bone marrow donors. At the time of sampling, every cohort member was nominally healthy, though immune exposures that went unrecorded were likely present. The donor tested CMV seronegative and was one of the 352 seronegative cohort members. A peripheral blood sample was provided by each donor, and peripheral blood mononuclear cells were used for TCR beta sequencing. Genomic DNA was extracted from the blood cell samples with the Qiagen DNeasy Blood Extraction Kit. A remark on this clone: It lacks a known antigen. Per-base quality was not reported, and no clone a single base away is much larger than it.

The rearranged segments are TRBV9 and TRBJ2-7; 7 junctional bases match TRBD1. The receptor comes from a girl under three years old in good health and CMV-seronegative. The sample was PBMCs. The nucleotide sequence reads TGTGCCAGCAGCGTTGGGGACAGAAAAACCTACGAGCAGTACTTC. Its protein is CASSVGDRKTYEQYF.